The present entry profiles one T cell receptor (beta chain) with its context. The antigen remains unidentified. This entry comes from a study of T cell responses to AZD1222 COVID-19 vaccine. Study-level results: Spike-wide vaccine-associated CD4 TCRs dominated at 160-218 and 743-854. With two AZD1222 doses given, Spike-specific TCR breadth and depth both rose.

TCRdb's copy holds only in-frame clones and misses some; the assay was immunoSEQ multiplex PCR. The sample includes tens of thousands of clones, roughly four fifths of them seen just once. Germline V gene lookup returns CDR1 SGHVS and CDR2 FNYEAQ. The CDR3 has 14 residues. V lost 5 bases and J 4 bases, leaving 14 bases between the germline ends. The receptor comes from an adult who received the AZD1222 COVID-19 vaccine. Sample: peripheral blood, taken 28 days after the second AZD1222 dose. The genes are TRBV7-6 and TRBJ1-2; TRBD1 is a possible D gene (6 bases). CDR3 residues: CASSRGRDIYGYTF. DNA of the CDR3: TGTGCCAGCAGCCGAGGTCGGGACATCTATGGCTACACCTTC.